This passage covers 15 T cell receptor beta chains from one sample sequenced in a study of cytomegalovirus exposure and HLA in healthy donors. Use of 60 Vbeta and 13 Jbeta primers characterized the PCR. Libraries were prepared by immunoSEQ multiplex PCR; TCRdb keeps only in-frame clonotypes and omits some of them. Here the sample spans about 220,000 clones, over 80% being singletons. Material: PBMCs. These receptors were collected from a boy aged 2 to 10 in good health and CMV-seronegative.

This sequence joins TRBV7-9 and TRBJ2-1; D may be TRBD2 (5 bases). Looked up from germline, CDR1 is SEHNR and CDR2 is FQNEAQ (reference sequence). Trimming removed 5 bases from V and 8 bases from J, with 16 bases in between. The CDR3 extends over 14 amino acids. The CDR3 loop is CASSPLNGIYEQFF. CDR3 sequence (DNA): TGTGCCAGCAGCCCTCTAAACGGGATCTATGAGCAGTTCTTC.

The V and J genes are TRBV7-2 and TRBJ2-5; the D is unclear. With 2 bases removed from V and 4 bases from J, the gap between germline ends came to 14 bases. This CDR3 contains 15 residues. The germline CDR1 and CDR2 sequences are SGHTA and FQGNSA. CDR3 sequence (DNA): TGTGCCAGCAGCTTAAATTCTGGTGCGCTAGAGACCCAGTACTTC. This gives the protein CASSLNSGALETQYF.

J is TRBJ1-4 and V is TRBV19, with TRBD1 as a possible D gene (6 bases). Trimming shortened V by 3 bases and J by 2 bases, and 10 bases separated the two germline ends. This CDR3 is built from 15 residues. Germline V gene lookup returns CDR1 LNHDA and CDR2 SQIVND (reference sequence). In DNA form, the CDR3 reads TGTGCCAGTAGTATGTTTGGGGGCACTAATGAAAAACTGTTTTTT. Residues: CASSMFGGTNEKLFF.

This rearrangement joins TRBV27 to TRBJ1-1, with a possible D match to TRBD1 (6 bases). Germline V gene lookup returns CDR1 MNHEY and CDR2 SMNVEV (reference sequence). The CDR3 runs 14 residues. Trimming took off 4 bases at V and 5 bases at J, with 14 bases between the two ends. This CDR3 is CASSSPHRVTEAFF. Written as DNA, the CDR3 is TGTGCCAGCAGTTCCCCCCACAGGGTGACTGAAGCTTTCTTT.

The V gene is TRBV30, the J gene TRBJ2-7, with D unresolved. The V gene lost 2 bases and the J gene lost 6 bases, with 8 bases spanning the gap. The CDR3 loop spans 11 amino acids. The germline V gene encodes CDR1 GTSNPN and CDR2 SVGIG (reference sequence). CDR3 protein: CAWSSGCEQYF. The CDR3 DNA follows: TGTGCCTGGAGTTCCGGGTGCGAGCAGTACTTC.

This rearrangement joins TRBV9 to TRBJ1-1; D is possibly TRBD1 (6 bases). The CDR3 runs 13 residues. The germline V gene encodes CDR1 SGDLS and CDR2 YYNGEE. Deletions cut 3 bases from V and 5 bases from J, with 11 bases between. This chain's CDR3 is CASSGRGGTEAFF. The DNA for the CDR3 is TGTGCCAGCAGCGGGAGGGGGGGGACTGAAGCTTTCTTT.

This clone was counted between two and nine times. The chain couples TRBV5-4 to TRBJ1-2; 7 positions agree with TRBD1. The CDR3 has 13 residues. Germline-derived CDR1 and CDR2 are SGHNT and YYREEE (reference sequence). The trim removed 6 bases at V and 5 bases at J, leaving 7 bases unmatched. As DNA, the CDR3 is TGTGCCAGCACCCTGACAGGGCTTTATGGCTACACCTTC. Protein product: CASTLTGLYGYTF.

As DNA, the CDR3 is TGTGCCATCAGTGAGTCGACAGGGGGCGCAGGACTCTACGAGCAGTACTTC. It codes for CAISESTGGAGLYEQYF. The chain couples TRBV10-3 to TRBJ2-7; TRBD1 matches at 10 bases. The CDR3 sequence is 17 residues long. CDR1 ENHRY and CDR2 SYGVKD come from the germline V gene. Unmatched junction bases numbered 8, after V lost 0 bases and J lost 3 bases.

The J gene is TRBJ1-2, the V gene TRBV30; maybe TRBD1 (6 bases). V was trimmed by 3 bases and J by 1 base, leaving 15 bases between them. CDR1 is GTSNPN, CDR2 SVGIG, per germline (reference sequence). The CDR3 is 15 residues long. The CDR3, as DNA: TGTGCCTGGAGATTCTTGAACAGGGTTAACTATGGCTACACCTTC. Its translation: CAWRFLNRVNYGYTF.

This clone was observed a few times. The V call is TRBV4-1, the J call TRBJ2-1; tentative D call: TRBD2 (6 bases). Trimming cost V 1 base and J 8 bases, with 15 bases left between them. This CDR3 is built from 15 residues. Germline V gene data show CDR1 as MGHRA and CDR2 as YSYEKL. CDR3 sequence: CASSQVELWGDEQFF. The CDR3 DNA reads TGCGCCAGCAGCCAAGTTGAGTTGTGGGGGGATGAGCAGTTCTTC.

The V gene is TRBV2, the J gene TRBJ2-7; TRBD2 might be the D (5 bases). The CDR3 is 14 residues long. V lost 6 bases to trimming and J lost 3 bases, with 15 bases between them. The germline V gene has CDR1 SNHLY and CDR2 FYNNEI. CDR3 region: CASSDGLRFYEQYF. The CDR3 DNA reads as TGTGCCAGCAGCGACGGACTTCGATTCTACGAGCAGTACTTC. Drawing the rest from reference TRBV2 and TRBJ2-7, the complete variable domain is EPEVTQTPSHQVTQMGQEVILRCVPISNHLYFYWYRQILGQKVEFLVSFYNNEISEKSEIFDDQFSVERPDGSNFTLKIRSTKLEDSAMYFCASSDGLRFYEQYFGPGTRLTVT.

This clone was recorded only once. CDR3 amino acids: CASSYRDGGYEQYF. DNA of the CDR3: TGCGCCAGCAGCTACCGGGACGGGGGTTACGAGCAGTACTTC. The V gene is TRBV5-1, the J gene TRBJ2-7, with D tentatively TRBD2 (6 bases). Germline V gene lookup returns CDR1 SGHRS and CDR2 YFSETQ. The V end was cut by 3 bases, the J end by 4 bases, with 14 bases between. CDR3 length equals 14 residues.

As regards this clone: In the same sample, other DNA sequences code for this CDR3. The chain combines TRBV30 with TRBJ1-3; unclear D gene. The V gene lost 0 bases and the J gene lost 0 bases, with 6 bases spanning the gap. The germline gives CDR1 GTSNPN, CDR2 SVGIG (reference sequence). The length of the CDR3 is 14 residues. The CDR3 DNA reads TGTGCCTGGAGTGTACGCAGCTCTGGAAACACCATATATTTT. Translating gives CAWSVRSSGNTIYF.

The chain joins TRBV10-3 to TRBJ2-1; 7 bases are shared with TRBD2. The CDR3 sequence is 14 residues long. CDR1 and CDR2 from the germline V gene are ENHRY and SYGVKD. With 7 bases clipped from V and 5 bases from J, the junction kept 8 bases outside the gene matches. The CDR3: CAITGGGPNNEQFF. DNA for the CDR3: TGTGCCATCACTGGGGGAGGGCCGAACAATGAGCAGTTCTTC.

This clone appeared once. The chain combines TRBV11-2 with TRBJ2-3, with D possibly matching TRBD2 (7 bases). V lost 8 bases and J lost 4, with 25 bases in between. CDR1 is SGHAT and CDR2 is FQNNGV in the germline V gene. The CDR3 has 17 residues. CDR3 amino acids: CASALRGGQHSADTQYF. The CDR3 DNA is TGTGCCAGCGCCCTACGCGGGGGACAACACTCGGCAGATACGCAGTATTTT.